The 21 T cell receptor beta chains below all came from one sample that was sequenced in a study of T cell repertoires in cytomegalovirus infection. From the reads, TCRdb called clonotypes with MiXCR, one entry per CDR3 protein. Of about 440,000 distinct CDR3 sequences detected, 31% appear once; the ten largest clones hold about an eighth. Sequencing was carried out using PBMCs. All receptors come from a human donor in good health (CMV status not recorded). Some clones in this sample may be carry-over from other donors' samples.

This clonotype appeared a few times. The chain links TRBV5-1 to TRBJ1-1; D is possibly TRBD1 (5 bases). Trimming cost V 4 bases and J 0 bases, with 10 bases left between them. From germline, CDR1 is SGHRS and CDR2 YFSETQ. This CDR3 spans 14 amino acids. CDR3 DNA: TGCGCCAGCAGCGAAGACAGTTTGAACACTGAAGCTTTCTTT. This sequence encodes CASSEDSLNTEAFF.

This sequence joins TRBV5-1 and TRBJ2-5, with TRBD2 matching over 11 bases. The CDR3 spans 16 residues. V was clipped by 0 bases and J by 3 bases; unmatched bases: 4. CDR1 and CDR2 from the germline V gene are SGHRS and YFSETQ. The CDR3 spells CASSLALLAGEETQYF. The CDR3 DNA is TGCGCCAGCAGCTTGGCTTTACTAGCGGGGGAAGAGACCCAGTACTTC. Full variable domain (remainder filled in from reference TRBV5-1 and TRBJ2-5): KAGVTQTPRYLIKTRGQQVTLSCSPISGHRSVSWYQQTPGQGLQFLFEYFSETQRNKGNFPGRFSGRQFSNSRSEMNVSTLELGDSALYLCASSLALLAGEETQYFGPGTRLLVL.

This clonotype came up a few times. The CDR3 protein is CASSLVGGVDTQYF. The CDR3 nucleotides read TGTGCCAGCAGCTTAGTCGGGGGCGTGGATACGCAGTATTTT. The chain has TRBV11-2 and TRBJ2-3; D is perhaps TRBD1 or TRBD2 (6 bases each). Germline V gene lookup returns CDR1 SGHAT and CDR2 FQNNGV. The V and J ends lost 1 base and 6 bases respectively, with 11 bases between them. CDR3 length: 14 residues.

The DNA for the CDR3 is TGCAGTGCTAGAGAGGGGATATACAACTATGGCTACACCTTC. This gives the protein CSAREGIYNYGYTF. This sequence joins TRBV20-1 and TRBJ1-2, with D uncertain. The CDR3 runs 14 residues. Germline CDR1 and CDR2: DFQATT and SNEGSKA (reference sequence). The V gene lost 0 bases and the J gene lost 2 bases, with 10 bases spanning the gap.

This clonotype was counted a few times. The rearrangement uses TRBV7-9 and TRBJ2-5; D gene ambiguous. V lost 6 bases and J 1 base, leaving 6 bases between the germline ends. This CDR3 has 12 amino acids. The germline gives CDR1 SEHNR, CDR2 FQNEAQ (reference sequence). CDR3 nucleotide sequence: TGTGCCAGCAGTAATCCCCAAGAGACCCAGTACTTC. Translating it yields CASSNPQETQYF. The full variable domain, rest sourced from reference TRBV7-9 and TRBJ2-5, is DTGVSQNPRHKITKRGQNVTFRCDPISEHNRLYWYRQTLGQGPEFLTYFQNEAQLEKSRLLSDRFSAERPKGSFSTLEIQRTEQGDSAMYLCASSNPQETQYFGPGTRLLVL.

The gene calls are TRBV15 and TRBJ1-4; D gene uncertain. Trimming left V 1 base short and J 6 bases short, with 12 bases between. The CDR3 sequence is 15 residues long. Germline V CDR1 and CDR2: LNHNV, YYDKDF (reference sequence). CDR3 amino acids: CATSRAGIRDEKLFF. In DNA, the CDR3 is TGTGCCACCAGCAGAGCCGGGATACGGGATGAAAAACTGTTTTTT.

This clonotype was recorded at least ten times. The chain carries TRBV7-2 and TRBJ2-3; 11 bases are shared with TRBD2. Germline V gene sequence: CDR1 SGHTA, CDR2 FQGNSA. The CDR3 covers 18 residues. Trimming cost V 0 bases and J 1 base; bases outside gene matches: 6. The CDR3 sequence: CASSLALSGGDRTDTQYF. In nucleotides, the CDR3 is TGTGCCAGCAGCTTAGCCCTTAGCGGGGGGGATCGCACAGATACGCAGTATTTT.

The chain recombines TRBV7-6 with TRBJ2-3, with TRBD2 identical over 10 bases. CDR1 and CDR2 from the germline V gene are SGHVS and FNYEAQ. With V trimmed by 0 bases and J by 1 base, 4 bases remained unmatched. CDR3 length: 17 amino acids. The CDR3 loop reads CASSLASGGSRTDTQYF. CDR3 bases: TGTGCCAGCAGCTTAGCTAGCGGGGGGTCCCGCACAGATACGCAGTATTTT.

The chain combines TRBV7-2 with TRBJ2-7, with D perhaps TRBD2 (5 bases). Trimming removed 5 bases at V and 5 bases at J, with 22 bases between. This CDR3 is built from 16 residues. Per the germline V gene, CDR1 is SGHTA and CDR2 is FQGNSA. The CDR3 DNA is TGTGCCAGCAGCACCCGGTTCGGGGTCCGAATCCACGAGCAGTACTTC. It codes for CASSTRFGVRIHEQYF.

The rearrangement links TRBV7-9 to TRBJ1-3; D perhaps matches TRBD1 (6 bases). V shed 1 base and J shed 3 bases, with 13 bases lying between them. Germline values: CDR1 SEHNR, CDR2 FQNEAQ (reference sequence). The CDR3 sequence is 16 residues long. CDR3 loop: CASSLVRGAVGNTIYF. CDR3 in DNA: TGTGCCAGCAGCTTAGTTCGGGGGGCCGTTGGAAACACCATATATTTT.

This clonotype was seen more than once but under ten times. The rearrangement joins TRBV6-6 to TRBJ1-1; D may be TRBD1 (5 bases). The germline CDR1 and CDR2 sequences are MNHNY and SVGAGI (reference sequence). V dropped 5 bases and J dropped 0 bases, with 10 bases sitting between them. There are 14 residues in the CDR3. Written as DNA, the CDR3 is TGTGCCAGCAGTCGACAGACGCTGAACACTGAAGCTTTCTTT. It codes for CASSRQTLNTEAFF.

A note on this clonotype: The germline gene is not matched at one end of the junction; a read error may be the cause. This rearrangement joins TRBV7-2 to TRBJ2-1, with unresolved D. The CDR3 runs 14 residues. Looked up from germline, CDR1 is SGHTA and CDR2 is FQGNSA. The CDR3 DNA sequence: TGTGCCAGCAGCCCTGGTCTACGCAATAATGAGCAGGACTTC. Residues: CASSPGLRNNEQDF.

The V call is TRBV19, the J call TRBJ2-7; TRBD1 matches at 9 bases. Germline trimming cut 8 bases from V and 4 bases from J; bases unmatched to any gene: 9. The CDR3 contains 14 residues. Per the germline V gene, CDR1 is LNHDA and CDR2 is SQIVND (reference sequence). For the CDR3, the DNA is TGTGCCAGTCGCCAGGGGACAGGGAGGTACGAGCAGTACTTC. Translation: CASRQGTGRYEQYF.

This clonotype was observed many times. V usage is TRBV7-8 and J usage is TRBJ2-3; D unresolved. V was trimmed by 5 bases and J by 2 bases, leaving 11 bases between them. CDR3 length: 14 residues. In germline, CDR1 is SGHVS, CDR2 FQNEAQ. The CDR3: CASSPPADTDTQYF. The CDR3 DNA reads as TGTGCCAGCAGCCCACCGGCGGACACAGATACGCAGTATTTT.

Only a few counts were recorded for this clonotype. The V and J genes are TRBV19 and TRBJ2-3; D is uncertain. The germline V and J ends were trimmed by 3 bases and 6 bases, with 19 bases remaining between them. Germline lookup yields CDR1 LNHDA and CDR2 SQIVND (reference sequence). The CDR3 covers 16 residues. The CDR3 is CASSIRSLRQSDTQYF. The CDR3 DNA reads TGTGCCAGTAGTATTAGGTCATTAAGGCAATCCGATACGCAGTATTTT.

The chain links TRBV5-8 to TRBJ2-1; 10 bases fit TRBD2. Germline CDR1 is SGHTS and CDR2 is YDEGEE. J was trimmed by 4 bases and V by 0 bases; bases with no gene match: 4. The CDR3 is made up of 16 amino acids. The CDR3 sequence: CASSLGVAGGYNEQFF. Here the CDR3 DNA reads TGTGCCAGCAGCTTGGGGGTAGCGGGGGGATACAATGAGCAGTTCTTC.

This clonotype was picked up a small number of times. V gene TRBV5-1 combines with J gene TRBJ2-6; D call uncertain. The germline V gene encodes CDR1 SGHRS and CDR2 YFSETQ. This CDR3 is 13 amino acids long. V lost 7 bases and J 4 bases, leaving 9 bases between the germline ends. The chain's CDR3 is CASANRGANVLTF. DNA of the CDR3: TGCGCCAGCGCAAACCGCGGGGCCAACGTCCTGACTTTC.

This clonotype has at least ten counts. The chain couples TRBV7-9 to TRBJ2-7; 9 bases map to TRBD1. The CDR3 has 14 amino acids. Germline V gives CDR1 SEHNR, CDR2 FQNEAQ (reference sequence). Unmatched junction bases numbered 7, after V lost 5 bases and J lost 5 bases. The CDR3 loop reads CASSPGQGLDEQYF. CDR3 coding DNA: TGTGCCAGCAGCCCGGGACAGGGCCTCGACGAGCAGTACTTC.

CDR3 nucleotides: TGTGCCAGTAGTATAGAAGTGAGCCGGAATGGGCATGGCTACACCTTC. It codes for CASSIEVSRNGHGYTF. J is TRBJ1-2 and V is TRBV19; D not resolved. V lost 0 bases to trimming and J lost 6 bases, with 17 bases between them. CDR1 is LNHDA and CDR2 is SQIVND in the germline V gene (reference sequence). The CDR3 loop spans 16 amino acids.

This clonotype was seen a handful of times. The CDR3 sequence: CASSKTGGTYEQYF. In nucleotides, the CDR3 is TGTGCCAGCAGTAAGACAGGGGGTACCTACGAGCAGTACTTC. The chain is built from TRBV25-1 and TRBJ2-7, with TRBD1 matching over 9 bases. The trim removed 5 bases at V and 2 bases at J, leaving 4 bases unmatched. Germline V gene lookup returns CDR1 MGHDK and CDR2 SYGVNS. The CDR3 runs to 14 residues.

The chain combines TRBV29-1 with TRBJ2-7; the match to TRBD1 covers 9 bases. The CDR3 is made up of 15 amino acids. The V gene's germline CDR1 is SQVTM and CDR2 ANQGSEA. V lost 7 bases, J lost 5 bases, and 15 bases stayed unmatched. In DNA, the CDR3 is TGCAGCGCCTCAGGACAGGGGCGAAGGGGACACGAGCAGTACTTC. Amino acid sequence: CSASGQGRRGHEQYF.